This T cell receptor beta chain was recorded in a study of OX40 agonist ivuxolimab in advanced cancers. TCRdb's copy holds only in-frame clones and misses some; the assay was immunoSEQ multiplex PCR. The top ten clones hold about 17% of a sample with approximately 46,000 clones, 88% of them seen once. The germline V gene has CDR1 MDHEN and CDR2 SYDVKM. The J segment lost 6 bases and the V segment lost 5 bases, leaving 11 bases of the junction unmatched. CDR3 size: 15 residues. The rearrangement joins TRBV28 to TRBJ2-3; 7 bases line up with TRBD1. This specimen was CD4+ or CD8+ T cells sorted from blood, taken in a trial of the OX40 agonist ivuxolimab. This TCR was sampled from an adult with an advanced solid tumor such as melanoma, head and neck, liver or kidney cancer. CDR3 nucleotide sequence: TGTGCCAGCAGTACTCCACGACAGGGATGGGATACGCAGTATTTT. Protein sequence: CASSTPRQGWDTQYF.